These 4 T cell receptor beta chains were sequenced from one sample in a study of T-cell reconstitution after alpha-beta-depleted transplantation in children. A TCRbeta library incorporating unique molecular identifiers was prepared. TCRdb fed the PCR reads into MiXCR, producing one record per CDR3 protein. The sample has approximately 290,000 distinct CDR3 sequences, 9.5% to 13% seen once. The sample here was peripheral blood, taken 180 days after TCRalphabeta/CD19-depleted stem cell transplant. These receptors originate from a male patient under 10 years old who had a stem cell transplant for chronic granulomatous disease, so the T cells may come from the graft donor.

There are many counts of this clonotype. This rearrangement joins TRBV5-1 to TRBJ1-6; 7 nucleotides match TRBD1. V gave up 4 bases and J gave up 7 bases; unmatched junction bases: 8. Germline assignment: CDR1 SGHRS and CDR2 YFSETQ. The CDR3 totals 15 residues. CDR3 in amino acids: CASSLGAGGNSPLHF. The CDR3 DNA is TGCGCCAGCAGCCTTGGGGCAGGGGGGAATTCACCCCTCCACTTT.

This clonotype occurred many times. The V gene is TRBV5-1, the J gene TRBJ2-6; 8 positions agree with TRBD1. V lost 4 bases, J lost 2 bases, and 2 bases stayed unmatched. CDR3 size: 15 residues. CDR1 and CDR2 from the germline V gene are SGHRS and YFSETQ. CDR3 sequence: CASSKDRAGANVLTF. The DNA of the CDR3 is TGCGCCAGCAGCAAGGACAGGGCTGGGGCCAACGTCCTGACTTTC.

As for this clonotype: Given a much more abundant clone one base away, this may be a read error. This rearrangement joins TRBV28 to TRBJ2-3; D remains unclear. CDR1 and CDR2 (germline): MDHEN, SYDVKM. This CDR3 spans 13 amino acids. CDR3 sequence (DNA): TGTGCCAGCAGGGAGTCCCTCACACATACGCAGTATTTT. Translated, it gives CASRESLTHTQYF.

In regard to this clonotype: A read error may explain this, as a much larger clone is one base away. The genes are TRBV11-1 and TRBJ2-3; TRBD2 agrees at 7 bases. Germline assignment: CDR1 SGHAT and CDR2 FQDESV (reference sequence). The CDR3 loop spans 15 amino acids. The CDR3 here is CASSSGHREEDTPYF. Here the CDR3 DNA reads TGTGCCAGCAGCTCCGGACATCGGGAGGAAGATACGCCGTATTTT.